The TCR beta chain under discussion was sequenced for a study of shared clonotypes between healthy human individuals. Whole-study findings and limits: The four-donor shared clonotypes exceeded non-shared clonotypes in generation probability, with non-shared ones scoring lower. Clonotypes that were shared across four donors made up roughly 5.2% of naive CD4 clonotypes.

The CDR3 consists of 15 residues. V lost 3 bases and J lost 3; bases outside the gene matches: 4. From germline, CDR1 is SGHVS and CDR2 FQNEAQ. With regard to this clone: What it binds is not known.

Genomic DNA of every subset was divided equally among multiple immunoSEQ plates. Assay: immunoSEQ multiplex PCR; the TCRdb copy retains only in-frame clones and omits some. This table holds hundreds of thousands of clones, approximately 97% found once. This chain uses TRBV7-8 with TRBJ2-1; 8 bases match TRBD2. The sample comprised naive CD4+ T cells sorted from blood. The subset: CD45RA+ positively selected. This receptor was obtained from a woman in her 30s in good health. CDR3 in amino acids: CASSFVGRDYNEQFF. The CDR3 region has the DNA TGTGCCAGCAGCTTTGTCGGGAGGGACTACAATGAGCAGTTCTTC.